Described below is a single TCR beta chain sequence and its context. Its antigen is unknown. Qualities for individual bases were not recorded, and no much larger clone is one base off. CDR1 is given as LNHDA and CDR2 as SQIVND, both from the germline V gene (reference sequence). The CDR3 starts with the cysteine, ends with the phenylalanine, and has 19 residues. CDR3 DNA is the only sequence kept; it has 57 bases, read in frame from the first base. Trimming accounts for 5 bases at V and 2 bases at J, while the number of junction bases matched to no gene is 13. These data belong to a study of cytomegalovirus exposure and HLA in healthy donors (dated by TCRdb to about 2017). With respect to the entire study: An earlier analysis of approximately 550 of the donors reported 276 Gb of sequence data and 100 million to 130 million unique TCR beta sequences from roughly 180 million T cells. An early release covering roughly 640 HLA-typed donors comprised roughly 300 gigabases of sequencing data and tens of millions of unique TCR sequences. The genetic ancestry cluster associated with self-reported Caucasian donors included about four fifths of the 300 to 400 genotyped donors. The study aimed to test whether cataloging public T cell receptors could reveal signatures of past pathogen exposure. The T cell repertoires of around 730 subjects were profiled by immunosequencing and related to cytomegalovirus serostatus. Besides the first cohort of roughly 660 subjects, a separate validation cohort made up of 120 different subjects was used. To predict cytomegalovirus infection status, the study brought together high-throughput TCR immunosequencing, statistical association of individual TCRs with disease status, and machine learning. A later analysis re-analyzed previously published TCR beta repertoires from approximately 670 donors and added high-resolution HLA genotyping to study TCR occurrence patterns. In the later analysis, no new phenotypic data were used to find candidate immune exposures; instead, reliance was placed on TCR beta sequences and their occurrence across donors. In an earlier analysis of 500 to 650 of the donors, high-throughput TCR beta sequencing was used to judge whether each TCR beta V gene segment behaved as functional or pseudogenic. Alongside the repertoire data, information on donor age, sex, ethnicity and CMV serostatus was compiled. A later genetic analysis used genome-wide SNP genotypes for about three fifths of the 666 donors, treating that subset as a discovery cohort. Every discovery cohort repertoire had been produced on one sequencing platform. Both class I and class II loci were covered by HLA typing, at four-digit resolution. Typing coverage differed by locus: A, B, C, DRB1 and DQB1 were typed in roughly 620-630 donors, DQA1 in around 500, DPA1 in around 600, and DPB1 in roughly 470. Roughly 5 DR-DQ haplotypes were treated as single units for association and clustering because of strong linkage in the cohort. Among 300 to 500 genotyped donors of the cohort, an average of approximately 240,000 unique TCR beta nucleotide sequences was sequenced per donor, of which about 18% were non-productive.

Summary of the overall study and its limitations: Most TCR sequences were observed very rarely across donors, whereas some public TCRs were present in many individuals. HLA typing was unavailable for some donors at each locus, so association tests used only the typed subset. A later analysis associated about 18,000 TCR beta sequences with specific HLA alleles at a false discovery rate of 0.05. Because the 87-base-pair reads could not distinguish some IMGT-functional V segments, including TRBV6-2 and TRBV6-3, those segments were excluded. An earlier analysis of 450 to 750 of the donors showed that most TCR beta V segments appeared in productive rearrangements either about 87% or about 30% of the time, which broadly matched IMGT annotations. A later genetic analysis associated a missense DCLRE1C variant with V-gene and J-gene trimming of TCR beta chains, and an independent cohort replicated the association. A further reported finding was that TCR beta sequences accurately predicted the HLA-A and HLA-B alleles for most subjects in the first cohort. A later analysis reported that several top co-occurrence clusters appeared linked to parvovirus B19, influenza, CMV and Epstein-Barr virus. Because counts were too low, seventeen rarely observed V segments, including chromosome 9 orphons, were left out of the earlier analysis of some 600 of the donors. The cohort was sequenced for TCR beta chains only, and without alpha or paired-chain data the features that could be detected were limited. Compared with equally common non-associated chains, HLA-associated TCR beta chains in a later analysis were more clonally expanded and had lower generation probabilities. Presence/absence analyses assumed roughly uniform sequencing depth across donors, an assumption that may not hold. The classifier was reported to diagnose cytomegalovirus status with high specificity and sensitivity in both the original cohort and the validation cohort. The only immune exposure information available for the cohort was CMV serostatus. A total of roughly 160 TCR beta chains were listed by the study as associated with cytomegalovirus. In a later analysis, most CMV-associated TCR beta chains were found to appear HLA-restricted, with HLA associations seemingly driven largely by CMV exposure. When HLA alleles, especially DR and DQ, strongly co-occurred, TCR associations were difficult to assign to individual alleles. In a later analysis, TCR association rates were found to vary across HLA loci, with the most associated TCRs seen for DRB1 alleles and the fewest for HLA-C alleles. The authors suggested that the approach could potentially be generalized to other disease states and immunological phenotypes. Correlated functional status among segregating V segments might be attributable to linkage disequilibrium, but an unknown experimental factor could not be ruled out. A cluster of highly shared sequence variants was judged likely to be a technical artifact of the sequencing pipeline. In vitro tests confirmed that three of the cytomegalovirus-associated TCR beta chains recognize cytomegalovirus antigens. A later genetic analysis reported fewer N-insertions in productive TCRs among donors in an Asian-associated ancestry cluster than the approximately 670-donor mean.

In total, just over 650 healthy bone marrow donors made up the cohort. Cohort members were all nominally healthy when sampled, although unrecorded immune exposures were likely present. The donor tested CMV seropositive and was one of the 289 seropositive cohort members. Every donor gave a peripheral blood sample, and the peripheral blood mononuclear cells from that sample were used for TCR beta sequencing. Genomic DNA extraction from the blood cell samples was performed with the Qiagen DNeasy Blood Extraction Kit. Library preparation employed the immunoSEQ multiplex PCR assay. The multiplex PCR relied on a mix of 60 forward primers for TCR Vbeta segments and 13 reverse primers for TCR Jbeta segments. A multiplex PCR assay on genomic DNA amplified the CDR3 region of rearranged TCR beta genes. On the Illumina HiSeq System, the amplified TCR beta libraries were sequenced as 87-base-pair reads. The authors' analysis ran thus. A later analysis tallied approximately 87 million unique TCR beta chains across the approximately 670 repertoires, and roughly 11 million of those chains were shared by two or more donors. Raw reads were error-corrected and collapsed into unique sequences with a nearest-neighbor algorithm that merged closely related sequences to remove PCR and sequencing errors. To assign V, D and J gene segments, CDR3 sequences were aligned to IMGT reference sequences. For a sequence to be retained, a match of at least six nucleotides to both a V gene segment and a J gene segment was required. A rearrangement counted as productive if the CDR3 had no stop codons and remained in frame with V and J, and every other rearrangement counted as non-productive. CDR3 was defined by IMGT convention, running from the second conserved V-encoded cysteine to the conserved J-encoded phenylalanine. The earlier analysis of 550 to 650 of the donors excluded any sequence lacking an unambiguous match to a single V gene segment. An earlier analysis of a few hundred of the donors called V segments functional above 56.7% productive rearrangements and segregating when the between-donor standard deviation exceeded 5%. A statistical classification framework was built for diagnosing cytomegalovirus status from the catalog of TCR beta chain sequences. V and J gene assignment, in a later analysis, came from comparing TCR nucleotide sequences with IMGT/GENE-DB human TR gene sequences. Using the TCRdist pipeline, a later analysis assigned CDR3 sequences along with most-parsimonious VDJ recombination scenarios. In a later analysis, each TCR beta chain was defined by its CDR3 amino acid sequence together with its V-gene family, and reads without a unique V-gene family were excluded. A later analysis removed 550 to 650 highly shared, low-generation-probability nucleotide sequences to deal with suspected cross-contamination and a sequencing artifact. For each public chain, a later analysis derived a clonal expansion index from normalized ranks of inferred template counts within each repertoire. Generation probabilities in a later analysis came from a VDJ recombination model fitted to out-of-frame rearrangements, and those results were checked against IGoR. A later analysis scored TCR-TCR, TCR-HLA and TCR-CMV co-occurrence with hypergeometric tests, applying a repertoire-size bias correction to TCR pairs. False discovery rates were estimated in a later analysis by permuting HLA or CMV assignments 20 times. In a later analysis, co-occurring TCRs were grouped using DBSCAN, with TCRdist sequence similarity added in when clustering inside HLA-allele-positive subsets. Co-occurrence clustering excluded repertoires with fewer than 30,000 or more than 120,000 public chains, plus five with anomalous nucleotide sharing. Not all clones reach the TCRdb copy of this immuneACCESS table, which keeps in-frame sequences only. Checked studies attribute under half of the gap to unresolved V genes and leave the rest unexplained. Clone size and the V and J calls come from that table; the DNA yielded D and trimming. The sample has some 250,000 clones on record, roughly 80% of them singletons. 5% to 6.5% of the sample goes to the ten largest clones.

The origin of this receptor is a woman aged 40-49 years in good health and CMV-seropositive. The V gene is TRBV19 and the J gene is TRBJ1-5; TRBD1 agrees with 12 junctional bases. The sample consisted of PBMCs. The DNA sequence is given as TGTGCCAGTAGTGTCTCCGGGACAGGGGGCAGGGCGGGCAATCAGCCCCAGCATTTT. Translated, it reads CASSVSGTGGRAGNQPQHF.